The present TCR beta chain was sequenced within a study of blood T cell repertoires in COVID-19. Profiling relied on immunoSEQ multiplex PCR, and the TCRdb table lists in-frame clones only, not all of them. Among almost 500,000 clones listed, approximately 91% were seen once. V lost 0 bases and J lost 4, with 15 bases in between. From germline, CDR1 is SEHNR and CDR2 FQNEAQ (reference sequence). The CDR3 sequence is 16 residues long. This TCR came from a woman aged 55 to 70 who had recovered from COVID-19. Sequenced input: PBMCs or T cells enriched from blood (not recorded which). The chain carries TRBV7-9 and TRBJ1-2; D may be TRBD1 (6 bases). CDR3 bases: TGTGCCAGCAGCTTAGCGAGTTTTAGGGACACCTATGGCTACACCTTC. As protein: CASSLASFRDTYGYTF.